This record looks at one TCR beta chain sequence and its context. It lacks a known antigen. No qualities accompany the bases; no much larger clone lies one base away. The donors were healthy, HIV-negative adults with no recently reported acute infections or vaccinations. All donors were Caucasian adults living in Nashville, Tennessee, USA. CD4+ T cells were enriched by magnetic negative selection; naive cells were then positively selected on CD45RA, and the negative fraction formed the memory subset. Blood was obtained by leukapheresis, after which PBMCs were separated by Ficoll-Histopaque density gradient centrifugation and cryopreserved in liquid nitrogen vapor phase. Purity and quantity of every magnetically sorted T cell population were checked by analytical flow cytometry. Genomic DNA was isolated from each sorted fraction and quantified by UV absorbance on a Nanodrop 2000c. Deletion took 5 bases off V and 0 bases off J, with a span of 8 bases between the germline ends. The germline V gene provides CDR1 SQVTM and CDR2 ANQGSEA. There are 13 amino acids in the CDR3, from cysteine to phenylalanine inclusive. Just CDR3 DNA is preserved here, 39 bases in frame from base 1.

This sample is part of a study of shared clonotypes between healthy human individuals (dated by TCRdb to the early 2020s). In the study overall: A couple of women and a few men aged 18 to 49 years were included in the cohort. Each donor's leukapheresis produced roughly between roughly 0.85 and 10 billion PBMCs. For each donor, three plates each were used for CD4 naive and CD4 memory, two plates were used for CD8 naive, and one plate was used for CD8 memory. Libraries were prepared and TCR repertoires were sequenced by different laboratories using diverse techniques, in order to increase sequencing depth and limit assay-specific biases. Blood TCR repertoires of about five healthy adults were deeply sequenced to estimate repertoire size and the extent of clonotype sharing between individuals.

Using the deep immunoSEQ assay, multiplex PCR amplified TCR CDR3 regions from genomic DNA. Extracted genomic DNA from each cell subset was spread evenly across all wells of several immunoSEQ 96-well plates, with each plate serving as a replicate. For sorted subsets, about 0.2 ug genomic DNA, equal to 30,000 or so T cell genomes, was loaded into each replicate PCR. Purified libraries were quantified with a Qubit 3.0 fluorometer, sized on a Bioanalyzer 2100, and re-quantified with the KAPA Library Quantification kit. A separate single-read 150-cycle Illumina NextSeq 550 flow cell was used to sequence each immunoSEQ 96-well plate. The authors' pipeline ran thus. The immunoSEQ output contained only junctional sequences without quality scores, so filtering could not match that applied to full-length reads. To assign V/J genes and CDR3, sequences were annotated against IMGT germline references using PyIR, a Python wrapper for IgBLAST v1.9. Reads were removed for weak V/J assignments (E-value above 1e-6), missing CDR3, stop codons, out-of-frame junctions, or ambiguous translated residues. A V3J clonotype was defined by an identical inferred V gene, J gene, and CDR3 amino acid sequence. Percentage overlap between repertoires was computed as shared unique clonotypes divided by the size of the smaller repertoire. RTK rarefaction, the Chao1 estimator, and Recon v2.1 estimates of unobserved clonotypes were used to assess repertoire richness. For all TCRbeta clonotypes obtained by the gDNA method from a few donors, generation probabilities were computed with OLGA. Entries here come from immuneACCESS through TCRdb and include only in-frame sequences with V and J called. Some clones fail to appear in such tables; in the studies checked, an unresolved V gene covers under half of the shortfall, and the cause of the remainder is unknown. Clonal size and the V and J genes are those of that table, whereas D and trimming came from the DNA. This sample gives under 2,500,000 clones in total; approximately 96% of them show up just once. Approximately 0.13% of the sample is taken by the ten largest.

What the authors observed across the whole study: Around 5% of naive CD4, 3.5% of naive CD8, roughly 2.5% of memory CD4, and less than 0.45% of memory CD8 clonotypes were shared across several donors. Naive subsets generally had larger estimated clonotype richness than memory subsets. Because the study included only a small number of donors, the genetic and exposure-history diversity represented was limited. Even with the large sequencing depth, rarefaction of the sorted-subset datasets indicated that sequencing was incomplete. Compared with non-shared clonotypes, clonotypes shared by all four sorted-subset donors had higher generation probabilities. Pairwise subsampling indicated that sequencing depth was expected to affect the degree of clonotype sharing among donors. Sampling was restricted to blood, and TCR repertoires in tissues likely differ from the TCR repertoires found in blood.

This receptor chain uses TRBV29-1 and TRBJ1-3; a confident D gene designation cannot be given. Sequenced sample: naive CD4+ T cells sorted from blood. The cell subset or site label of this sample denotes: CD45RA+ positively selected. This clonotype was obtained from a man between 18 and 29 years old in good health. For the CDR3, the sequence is CSVLLASGNTIYF. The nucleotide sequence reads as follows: TGCAGCGTTCTTCTGGCCTCTGGAAACACCATATATTTT.